These 27 T cell receptor beta chains were sequenced from one sample in a study of molecular identifiers for immune sequencing clone quantification. In TCRdb, the PCR reads were re-called with MiXCR into one record per CDR3 protein. The data hold more than 550,000 distinct CDR3 sequences, with 25% observed a single time. Input material: naive CD8+ T cells from blood, with Jurkat cell RNA spiked in. Subset here: FACS-sorted CD8+CD4-CCR7+CD45RA+ naive T cells. The source of these receptors is a human donor in good health. Some libraries in this study had Jurkat cell RNA spiked in.

The V call is TRBV12-3 or TRBV12-4, the J call TRBJ2-5; 10 bases fit TRBD2. The CDR3 runs 15 residues. The V gene end was trimmed by 4 bases and the J gene end by 4 bases; junction bases not matched to a gene: 6. Here the CDR3 DNA reads TGTGCCAGCAGTTCCCTAGCTAGCGGGGGAGAGACCCAGTACTTC. The encoded protein is CASSSLASGGETQYF.

The table lists this clonotype with a few counts. This sequence joins TRBV2 and TRBJ2-7; 11 nucleotides agree with TRBD2. V lost 6 bases, J lost 2 bases, and 6 bases stayed unmatched. CDR3 length: 15 amino acids. Germline loops: CDR1 SNHLY, CDR2 FYNNEI. Written as DNA, the CDR3 is TGTGCCAGCAGGGGAACTAGCGGGGGAACCTACGAGCAGTACTTC. As protein: CASRGTSGGTYEQYF.

This clonotype came up a few times. The chain is built from TRBV4-3 and TRBJ2-1; D is unclear. Germline V gene sequence: CDR1 LGHNA, CDR2 YSLEER. V was shortened by 0 bases and J by 0 bases, with 9 bases between the two germline ends. The length of the CDR3 is 16 residues. The CDR3, as DNA: TGCGCCAGCAGCCAAGAACGCGAGCCCTCCTACAATGAGCAGTTCTTC. It is translated as CASSQEREPSYNEQFF.

This clonotype was seen at least ten times. The chain carries TRBV14 and TRBJ2-5; D uncertain. The CDR3 loop spans 13 amino acids. Germline V gives CDR1 SGHDN, CDR2 FVKESK. Trimming stripped 0 bases from V and 5 bases from J, with 7 bases between. The CDR3 reads CASSQEYSETQYF. Written as DNA, the CDR3 is TGTGCCAGCAGCCAAGAGTACAGCGAGACCCAGTACTTC. Full variable domain (missing parts from reference TRBV14 and TRBJ2-5): EAGVTQFPSHSVIEKGQTVTLRCDPISGHDNLYWYRRVMGKEIKFLLHFVKESKQDESGMPNNRFLAERTGGTYSTLKVQPAELEDSGVYFCASSQEYSETQYFGPGTRLLVL.

V usage is TRBV4-2 and J usage is TRBJ1-1, with D perhaps matching TRBD1 (5 bases). There are 16 residues in the CDR3. The V end lost 0 bases, the J end lost 4 bases, and 15 bases lay between the germline ends. The V gene's germline CDR1 is LGHNA and CDR2 YNFKEQ. The CDR3 nucleotides are TGTGCCAGCAGCCAAGACTTCGGCAGGGAGATCACTGAAGCTTTCTTT. Residues: CASSQDFGREITEAFF.

Notes on this clonotype: This clone may be a read error of a much larger clone one base away. The CDR3 bases are TGCGCCAGCAGCCCGAGCAGGGGCTACGAGCAGTGCTTC. Translation gives CASSPSRGYEQCF. V and J are TRBV4-3 and TRBJ2-7; tentative D call: TRBD1 (6 bases). Germline V gene lookup returns CDR1 LGHNA and CDR2 YSLEER. The CDR3 extends over 13 amino acids.

A note on this clonotype: One junction end disagrees with the germline gene, perhaps due to a read error. The chain carries TRBV6-2 or TRBV6-3 and TRBJ2-1; 13 nucleotides align to TRBD2. Germline CDR1 is MNHEY and CDR2 is SVGEGT. The CDR3 sequence is 16 residues long. The CDR3 nucleotides read TGTGCCAGCAGTTCCAAACTAGCGGGGGGGCCTAATGAGCGGTTCTTC. Its protein is CASSSKLAGGPNERFF.

This clonotype was recorded a few times. This chain links TRBV28 with TRBJ2-1; D is possibly TRBD2 (5 bases). V gave up 6 bases and J gave up 7 bases, with 19 bases separating them. The CDR3 length is 15 residues. Germline V gene data show CDR1 as MDHEN and CDR2 as SYDVKM. The CDR3 DNA reads as TGTGCCAGCAGCCCCGGGCCAGGACTTACGAATGAGCAGTTCTTC. Amino acid sequence: CASSPGPGLTNEQFF.

This clonotype was seen repeatedly, ten times or more. This chain connects TRBV11-2 to TRBJ1-1; the match to TRBD1 covers 7 bases. V shed 5 bases and J 3 bases; nucleotides not matched to a gene: 6. CDR1 SGHAT and CDR2 FQNNGV come from the germline V gene. This CDR3 has 14 residues. CDR3 sequence (DNA): TGTGCCAGCAGCGAAAGACAGGGCTACACTGAAGCTTTCTTT. Encoded protein: CASSERQGYTEAFF.

Many counts were recorded for this clonotype. The chain's CDR3 is CASSQVAGVEPQHF. The CDR3, as DNA: TGCGCCAGCAGCCAAGTCGCAGGGGTTGAGCCCCAGCATTTT. The chain employs TRBV4-1 and TRBJ1-5; a weak D match, TRBD1 (6 bases). Trimming pared 1 base from V and 8 bases from J, leaving 12 bases between. The V gene's germline CDR1 is MGHRA and CDR2 YSYEKL. CDR3 length: 14 residues.

A single count supports this clonotype. The chain has TRBV11-2 and TRBJ1-1, with a possible D match to TRBD1 (6 bases). The CDR3 sequence is 13 residues long. In germline, CDR1 is SGHAT, CDR2 FQNNGV. Trimming took 4 bases from V and 4 from J, leaving 10 bases between them. The chain's CDR3 is CASSSTGITEAFF. The CDR3 DNA reads as TGTGCCAGCAGCTCCACAGGGATCACTGAAGCTTTCTTT.

A word on this clonotype: A much larger clone is a single base away; this may be a read error. The chain carries TRBV6-5 and TRBJ2-4; unclear D gene. The germline V gene has CDR1 MNHEY and CDR2 SVGAGI. CDR3 length: 13 residues. The CDR3 loop is CACSPFAKNIQYF. The CDR3 region has the DNA TGTGCCTGCAGTCCTTTTGCCAAAAACATTCAGTACTTC.

This clonotype was seen ten or more times. This rearrangement joins TRBV4-1 to TRBJ2-3; TRBD2 agrees at 13 bases. Germline loops: CDR1 MGHRA, CDR2 YSYEKL. CDR3 size: 15 residues. V gave up 8 bases and J gave up 4 bases; unmatched junction bases: 6. The CDR3 DNA follows: TGCGCCAGCTCCGGACTAGCGGGAGAGCCAGATACGCAGTATTTT. This translates into CASSGLAGEPDTQYF.

This clonotype was seen only a few times. The rearrangement joins TRBV27 to TRBJ1-4, with D unclear. This CDR3 has 13 residues. Trimming pared 4 bases from V and 6 bases from J, leaving 9 bases between. The germline gives CDR1 MNHEY, CDR2 SMNVEV (reference sequence). CDR3 in DNA: TGTGCCAGCAGTTCGGGGTTGGATGAAAAACTGTTTTTT. It yields the protein CASSSGLDEKLFF.

The sample holds many counts of this clonotype. The genes are TRBV12-3 or TRBV12-4 and TRBJ1-1; 7 bases map to TRBD1. The CDR3 spans 14 residues. After removal of 5 bases from V and 6 bases from J, the junction contained 9 bases not matched to a gene. CDR3 coding DNA: TGTGCCAGCAGTGTGCTGGACAGGTTCGCTGAAGCTTTCTTT. Amino acid sequence: CASSVLDRFAEAFF.

Many counts were recorded for this clonotype. V and J are TRBV2 and TRBJ2-3; no reliable D call. Germline V gene sequence: CDR1 SNHLY, CDR2 FYNNEI. V was shortened by 7 bases and J by 1 base, with 9 bases between the two germline ends. The CDR3 has 13 residues. The CDR3 region has the DNA TGTGCCAGCATAGTAACAGGCACAGATACGCAGTATTTT. Residues: CASIVTGTDTQYF.

With regard to this clonotype: This may be a read error, as it is one base from a much larger clone. The chain combines TRBV27 with TRBJ1-1, with D perhaps matching TRBD1 (5 bases). The CDR3 spans 14 residues. Looked up from germline, CDR1 is MNHEY and CDR2 is SMNVEV (reference sequence). Written as DNA, the CDR3 is TGTGCCAGCAGTTTCGACAGTATGAACACTGGAGCTTTCTTT. It yields the protein CASSFDSMNTGAFF.

This clonotype was detected only a few times. The chain combines TRBV6-5 with TRBJ2-1; 7 bases agree with TRBD1. This CDR3 region has 14 residues. Germline values: CDR1 MNHEY, CDR2 SVGAGI. The ends lost 5 bases at V and 5 bases at J; junction bases unmatched: 6. CDR3 residues: CASSIQGRHNEQFF. CDR3 nucleotides: TGTGCCAGCAGTATACAGGGGCGGCACAATGAGCAGTTCTTC.

A word on this clonotype: With a much larger clone just one base away, this may be a read error. The chain is built from TRBV13 and TRBJ2-7; D remains unclear. CDR3 size: 12 residues. CDR1 and CDR2 (germline): PRHDT, FYEKMQ (reference sequence). CDR3 DNA sequence: TGTGCCAGCAGCTTATCGGCCTACGAGCACTACTTC. Translating it yields CASSLSAYEHYF. Full variable domain (rest looked up from reference TRBV13 and TRBJ2-7): AAGVIQSPRHLIKEKRETATLKCYPIPRHDTVYWYQQGPGQDPQFLISFYEKMQSDKGSIPDRFSAQQFSDYHSELNMSSLELGDSALYFCASSLSAYEHYFGPGTRLTVT.

This clonotype appeared a few times. V usage is TRBV19 and J usage is TRBJ2-2, with 9 bases lining up with TRBD1. With V trimmed by 1 base and J by 6 bases, 3 bases remained unmatched. The CDR3 consists of 15 residues. Germline V gene lookup returns CDR1 LNHDA and CDR2 SQIVND (reference sequence). The CDR3 DNA is TGTGCCAGTAGTATAGGTTACAGGGGGCCCGGGGAGCTGTTTTTT. Translation: CASSIGYRGPGELFF.

The V call is TRBV6-5, the J call TRBJ1-1; no clear D gene. V lost 0 bases and J 4 bases, leaving 12 bases between the germline ends. The CDR3 runs 15 residues. Germline values: CDR1 MNHEY, CDR2 SVGAGI. CDR3 protein: CASSYSKKLSTEAFF. DNA of the CDR3: TGTGCCAGCAGTTACTCGAAGAAATTAAGCACTGAAGCTTTCTTT.

This clonotype was counted only a few times. This chain connects TRBV3-1 to TRBJ1-1; D is ambiguous. Germline V gene lookup returns CDR1 LGHDT and CDR2 YNNKEL (reference sequence). This CDR3 has 14 residues. Trimming removed 0 bases from V and 0 bases from J, with 5 bases in between. This chain's CDR3 is CASSQDNLNTEAFF. In DNA, the CDR3 is TGTGCCAGCAGCCAAGATAACCTGAACACTGAAGCTTTCTTT.

This clonotype was counted ten times or more. Mismatch with germline at one junction end may stem from a read error. This chain links TRBV12-3 or TRBV12-4 with TRBJ1-5; D call uncertain. CDR3 length: 13 amino acids. CDR3 residues: CASSLGGGQPQHF. The CDR3, as DNA: TGTGCCAGCAGCTTAGGCGGAGGCCAGCCCCAGCATTTT.

Only a few counts were recorded for this clonotype. This sequence joins TRBV12-3 or TRBV12-4 and TRBJ2-1; 7 nucleotides agree with TRBD2. Trimming removed 4 bases from V and 5 bases from J; junction bases left unmatched: 8. There are 15 residues in the CDR3. CDR3 nucleotides: TGTGCCAGCAGTTCCAAACCGGGACTACACAATGAGCAGTTCTTC. Amino acids: CASSSKPGLHNEQFF.

The sample holds many counts of this clonotype. The J gene is TRBJ2-3, the V gene TRBV20-1, with 7 bases fitting TRBD2. The junction had 9 bases not matched to a gene; V was cut back by 6 bases and J by 0 bases. The CDR3 extends over 15 amino acids. Germline values: CDR1 DFQATT, CDR2 SNEGSKA (reference sequence). CDR3 in amino acids: CSAPGLADSTDTQYF. In nucleotides, the CDR3 is TGCAGTGCCCCGGGGCTAGCGGATAGCACAGATACGCAGTATTTT.

This clonotype was counted between two and nine times. This chain joins TRBV5-6 and TRBJ2-1; 10 bases agree with TRBD2. This CDR3 has 13 amino acids. CDR1 and CDR2 (germline): SGHDT, YYEEEE. Trimming at V came to 0 bases and at J to 12 bases, leaving 3 bases not matched to a gene. This chain's CDR3 is CASSLERGGPQFF. The DNA for the CDR3 is TGTGCCAGCAGCTTGGAGCGGGGGGGCCCGCAGTTCTTC.

About this clonotype: This may be a read error, as it is one base from a much larger clone. No conserved phenylalanine or tryptophan ends this CDR3, so it is likely a read error. V is TRBV7-2 and J is TRBJ1-3; D uncertain. CDR1 SGHTA and CDR2 FQGNSA come from the germline V gene. The V end was cut by 4 bases, the J end by 1 base, with 11 bases between. There are 15 residues in the CDR3. The CDR3 region has the DNA TGTGCCAGCAGCTCTACTCCAGTGTCTGGAAACACCATATATTTA. Amino acids: CASSSTPVSGNTIYL.